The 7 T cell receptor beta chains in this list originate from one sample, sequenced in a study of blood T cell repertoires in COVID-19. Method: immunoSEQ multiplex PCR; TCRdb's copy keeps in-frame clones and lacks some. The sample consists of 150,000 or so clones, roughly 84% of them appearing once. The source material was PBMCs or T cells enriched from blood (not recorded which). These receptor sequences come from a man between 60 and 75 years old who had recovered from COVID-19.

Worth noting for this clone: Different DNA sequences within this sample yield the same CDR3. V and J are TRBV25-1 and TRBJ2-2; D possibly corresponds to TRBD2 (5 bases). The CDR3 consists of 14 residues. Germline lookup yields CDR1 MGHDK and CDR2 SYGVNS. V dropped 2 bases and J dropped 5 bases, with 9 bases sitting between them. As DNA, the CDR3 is TGTGCCAGCAGTGAAAGACTAAATACCGGGGAGCTGTTTTTT. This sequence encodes CASSERLNTGELFF.

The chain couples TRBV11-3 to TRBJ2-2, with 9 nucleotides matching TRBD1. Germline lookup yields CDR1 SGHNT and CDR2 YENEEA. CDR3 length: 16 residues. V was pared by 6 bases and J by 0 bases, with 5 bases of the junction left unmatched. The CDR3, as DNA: TGTGCCAGCAGGGCAGGACAGGGGACGAACACCGGGGAGCTGTTTTTT. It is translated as CASRAGQGTNTGELFF.

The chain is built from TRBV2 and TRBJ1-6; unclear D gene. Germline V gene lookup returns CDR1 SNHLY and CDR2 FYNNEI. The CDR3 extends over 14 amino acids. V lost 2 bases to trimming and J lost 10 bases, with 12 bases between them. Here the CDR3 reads CASSEILASSPLHF. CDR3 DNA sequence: TGTGCCAGCAGTGAAATCCTAGCCTCCTCACCCCTCCACTTT.

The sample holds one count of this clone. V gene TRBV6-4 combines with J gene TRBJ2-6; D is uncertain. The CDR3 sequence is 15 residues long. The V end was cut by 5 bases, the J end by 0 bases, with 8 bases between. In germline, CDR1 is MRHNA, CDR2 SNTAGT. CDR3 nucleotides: TGTGCCAGCAGTCCAGAGGCCTCTGGGGCCAACGTCCTGACTTTC. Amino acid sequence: CASSPEASGANVLTF.

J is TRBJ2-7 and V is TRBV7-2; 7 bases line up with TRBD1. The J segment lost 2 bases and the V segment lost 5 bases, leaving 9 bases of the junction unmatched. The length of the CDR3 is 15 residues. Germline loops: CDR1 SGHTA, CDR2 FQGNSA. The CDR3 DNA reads TGTGCCAGCAGCAGAGGGACAGCCACTCCCTACGAGCAGTACTTC. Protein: CASSRGTATPYEQYF.

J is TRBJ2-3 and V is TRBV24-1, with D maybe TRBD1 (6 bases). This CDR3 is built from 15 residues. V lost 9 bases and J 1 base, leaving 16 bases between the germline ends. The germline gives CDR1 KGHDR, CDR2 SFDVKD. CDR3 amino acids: CATGGTGLGTDTQYF. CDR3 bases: TGTGCCACCGGGGGCACTGGGTTGGGCACAGATACGCAGTATTTT.

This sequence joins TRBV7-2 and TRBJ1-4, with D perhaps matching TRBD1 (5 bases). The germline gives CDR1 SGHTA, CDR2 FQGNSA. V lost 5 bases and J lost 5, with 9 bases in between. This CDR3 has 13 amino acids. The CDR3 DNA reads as TGTGCCAGCAGCCAGGGTCGAAATGAAAAACTGTTTTTT. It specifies CASSQGRNEKLFF. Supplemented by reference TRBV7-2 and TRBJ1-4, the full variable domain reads GAGVSQSPSNKVTEKGKDVELRCDPISGHTALYWYRQSLGQGLEFLIYFQGNSAPDKSGLPSDRFSAERTGGSVSTLTIQRTQQEDSAVYLCASSQGRNEKLFFGSGTQLSVL.